A single sample is the source of the 18 T cell receptor beta chains below, sequenced in a study of blood T cell repertoires in COVID-19 (TCRdb year 2020). The library came from the immunoSEQ multiplex PCR assay. TCRdb provides this immuneACCESS table in a form limited to in-frame rearrangements. Some clones are lacking; in checked studies, under half of them reflect an unresolved V gene, and why the rest are absent is not known. Across this sample there are 110,000 or so clones, with about 85% seen only once. The ten largest clones take up 10% to 15% of the sample. The sequenced sample was peripheral blood. Source of these receptors: a human donor in a cohort sampled during active COVID-19.

The V gene is TRBV7-9, the J gene TRBJ1-2, with 8 bases aligning to TRBD1. The V segment lost 6 bases and the J segment 7 bases; nucleotides outside the gene matches: 7. Germline assignment: CDR1 SEHNR and CDR2 FQNEAQ (reference sequence). The CDR3 totals 13 residues. In DNA, the CDR3 is TGTGCCAGCAGATCGACAGGGGAGGGTGGCTACACCTTC. It is translated as CASRSTGEGGYTF.

The rearrangement links TRBV5-8 to TRBJ2-7; D unresolved. Looked up from germline, CDR1 is SGHTS and CDR2 is YDEGEE. The CDR3 is made up of 11 amino acids. Trimming removed 4 bases at V and 7 bases at J, with 9 bases between. Here the CDR3 DNA reads TGTGCCAGCAGCCTAAGGCGGGAGCAGTACTTC. Translation gives CASSLRREQYF.

CDR3 nucleotide sequence: TGTGCCAGCTCACCCGGACAGCGCAATCAGCCCCAGCATTTT. As protein: CASSPGQRNQPQHF. This chain joins TRBV18 and TRBJ1-5; D is possibly TRBD1 (6 bases). V dropped 3 bases and J dropped 2 bases, with 8 bases sitting between them. This CDR3 is built from 14 residues. CDR1 is KGHSH and CDR2 is LQKENI in the germline V gene.

The chain carries TRBV6-1 and TRBJ1-2; D is possibly TRBD1 (5 bases). CDR3 length: 15 amino acids. Germline-derived CDR1 and CDR2 are MNHNS and SASEGT. Trimming left V 3 bases short and J 2 bases short, with 13 bases between. CDR3 coding DNA: TGTGCCAGCAGTGATCGCAGGGAATACAACTATGGCTACACCTTC. Translating gives CASSDRREYNYGYTF.

This chain uses TRBV6-2 or TRBV6-3 with TRBJ1-5; no firm D call. The CDR3 sequence is 14 residues long. V was cut by 2 bases and J by 6 bases, with 11 bases left in between. The germline CDR1 and CDR2 sequences are MNHEY and SVGEGT. The chain's CDR3 is CASSYRGPSQPQHF. The CDR3 coding sequence is TGTGCCAGCAGTTACAGAGGGCCCAGTCAGCCCCAGCATTTT.

The J gene is TRBJ1-5, the V gene TRBV18, with D maybe TRBD1 (6 bases). CDR1 is KGHSH and CDR2 is LQKENI in the germline V gene. Trimming took 5 bases from V and 8 from J, leaving 13 bases between them. The CDR3 runs to 13 residues. The CDR3 DNA is TGTGCCAGCTCAAGGGAACAGGGCGAGCCCCAGCATTTT. It translates to CASSREQGEPQHF.

The chain carries TRBV3-1 (or the pseudogene TRBV3-2) and TRBJ1-3; 7 bases align to TRBD1. Trimming cost V 5 bases and J 0 bases; bases outside gene matches: 4. The germline V gene has CDR1 LGHDT and CDR2 YNNKEL (reference sequence). The CDR3 covers 15 residues. This chain's CDR3 is CASSSGQISGNTIYF. The CDR3 DNA sequence: TGTGCCAGCAGCTCGGGACAGATCTCTGGAAACACCATATATTTT.

CDR3 nucleotides: TGTGCCAGCACCAAAGGCCCCCTCGGGACAGGGCTGTCTGGGGCCAACGTCCTGACTTTC. It is translated as CASTKGPLGTGLSGANVLTF. This chain joins TRBV27 and TRBJ2-6, with 9 nucleotides matching TRBD1. Germline values: CDR1 MNHEY, CDR2 SMNVEV (reference sequence). The CDR3 loop spans 20 amino acids. The V segment lost 7 bases and the J segment 1 base; nucleotides outside the gene matches: 17.

The genes are TRBV14 and TRBJ2-7, with 10 positions matching TRBD1. V was clipped by 0 bases and J by 2 bases; unmatched bases: 7. CDR3 length: 17 amino acids. CDR1 and CDR2 (germline): SGHDN, FVKESK. CDR3 nucleotides: TGTGCCAGCAGCCAAGATATCTTAGGGACAGGGGCCTACGAGCAGTACTTC. Protein sequence: CASSQDILGTGAYEQYF.

The chain is built from TRBV6-5 and TRBJ2-6; TRBD1 aligns across 11 bases. The CDR3 length is 15 residues. After removal of 6 bases from V and 2 bases from J, the junction contained 0 bases not matched to a gene. The germline gives CDR1 MNHEY, CDR2 SVGAGI. For the CDR3, the DNA is TGTGCCAGCAGGGGACAGGGGGCTGGGGCCAACGTCCTGACTTTC. Translated: CASRGQGAGANVLTF.

This rearrangement joins TRBV27 to TRBJ1-2; maybe TRBD1 (5 bases). The CDR3 contains 14 residues. V was trimmed by 5 bases and J by 6 bases, leaving 16 bases between them. CDR1 and CDR2 (germline): MNHEY, SMNVEV (reference sequence). The CDR3 reads CASSGGGLINGYTF. The CDR3 coding sequence is TGTGCCAGCAGTGGGGGGGGGTTGATTAATGGCTACACCTTC.

The gene calls are TRBV30 and TRBJ2-1, with 9 nucleotides matching TRBD2. The CDR3 spans 14 residues. Trimming cost V 5 bases and J 6 bases; bases outside gene matches: 8. CDR1 is GTSNPN, CDR2 SVGIG, per germline (reference sequence). Here the CDR3 reads CAWERGEVGNEQFF. In DNA form, the CDR3 reads TGTGCCTGGGAGCGGGGGGAGGTCGGCAATGAGCAGTTCTTC.

The chain is built from TRBV5-5 and TRBJ1-5; D possibly corresponds to TRBD1 (6 bases). Germline lookup yields CDR1 SGHKS and CDR2 YYEKEE (reference sequence). V lost 4 bases to trimming and J lost 5 bases, with 16 bases between them. CDR3 size: 15 residues. The CDR3 sequence is CASSASTGIDQPQHF. CDR3 DNA sequence: TGTGCCAGCAGCGCATCCACAGGGATCGATCAGCCCCAGCATTTT.

The chain combines TRBV10-2 with TRBJ2-1; D unclear. Deletions cut 6 bases from V and 0 bases from J, with 18 bases between. Germline CDR1 and CDR2: WSHSY and SAAADI. This CDR3 comprises 17 residues. In nucleotides, the CDR3 is TGCGCCAGCAGCACCGCAAGACTTTCAAGCTCCTACAATGAGCAGTTCTTC. This sequence encodes CASSTARLSSSYNEQFF.

This CDR3 reads CASSLGREQYF. In DNA, the CDR3 is TGTGCCAGCAGCTTAGGTCGCGAGCAGTACTTC. J is TRBJ2-7 and V is TRBV7-2; no definite D call. This CDR3 comprises 11 residues. Germline CDR1 and CDR2: SGHTA and FQGNSA. The V and J ends lost 1 base and 6 bases respectively, with 4 bases between them. The full variable domain, rest sourced from reference TRBV7-2 and TRBJ2-7, is GAGVSQSPSNKVTEKGKDVELRCDPISGHTALYWYRQSLGQGLEFLIYFQGNSAPDKSGLPSDRFSAERTGGSVSTLTIQRTQQEDSAVYLCASSLGREQYFGPGTRLTVT.

V gene TRBV6-2 or TRBV6-3 combines with J gene TRBJ2-3; TRBD2 is a possible D gene (7 bases). The CDR3 has 17 residues. CDR1 and CDR2 from the germline V gene are MNHEY and SVGEGT. Deletions cut 6 bases from V and 1 base from J, with 20 bases between. The CDR3 protein is CASSAGGRLQGTDTQYF. The CDR3 coding sequence is TGTGCCAGCAGCGCCGGGGGGCGGCTACAAGGCACAGATACGCAGTATTTT.

This clone appeared a single time. This chain connects TRBV12-5 to TRBJ1-5, with D possibly matching TRBD1 (5 bases). Germline V gene data show CDR1 as LGHNT and CDR2 as FRNRAP. The CDR3 runs 14 residues. V was clipped by 3 bases and J by 3 bases, with 9 bases between them. CDR3 bases: TGTGCTAGTGGTTTTCCAGGGTTCAATCAGCCCCAGCATTTT. It encodes CASGFPGFNQPQHF.

The V and J genes are TRBV24-1 and TRBJ2-1; no reliable D call. The CDR3 totals 13 residues. The ends were cut back, 6 bases at V and 9 bases at J, with 14 bases in the middle. Per the germline V gene, CDR1 is KGHDR and CDR2 is SFDVKD. CDR3 nucleotides: TGTGCCACCAGTCGTTCTCGCGGAAGTGAGCAGTTCTTC. Its protein product is CATSRSRGSEQFF.